One T cell receptor beta chain is described in this entry. This entry comes from a study of monozygotic twins with inflammatory bowel disease. Amplification of TCRalpha and TCRbeta cDNA involved two nested PCRs that ran for roughly 17 and 9 cycles. TCRdb reprocessed the 5' RACE reads and reports one entry per CDR3 protein, with no DNA. The sample holds about 420,000 distinct CDR3 sequences. The CDR3 loop spans 18 amino acids. CDR1 is SGHAT, CDR2 FQDESV, per germline (reference sequence). The clonotype originates from a human donor with ulcerative colitis or Crohn's disease, or a healthy co-twin of an affected twin (not recorded which). Sequencing was done on a sample of blood. The chain recombines TRBV11-1 with TRBJ1-1; TCRdb names TRBD1, which stays unverified in the absence of DNA. This CDR3 reads CASSFQGTSTHKGTEAFF. Complete variable domain (other parts from reference TRBV11-1 and TRBJ1-1): EAEVAQSPRYKITEKSQAVAFWCDPISGHATLYWYRQILGQGPELLVQFQDESVVDDSQLPKDRFSAERLKGVDSTLKIQPAELGDSAMYLCASSFQGTSTHKGTEAFFGQGTRLTVV.